This passage covers 25 T cell receptor beta chains from one sample sequenced in a study of OX40 agonist ivuxolimab in advanced cancers. Some clones are missing from TCRdb's copy, which holds only in-frame ones; the method was immunoSEQ multiplex PCR. The sample has some 73,000 clones, 86% seen once. The starting material was CD4+ or CD8+ T cells sorted from blood, obtained in a trial of the OX40 agonist ivuxolimab. The receptors originated from an adult with an advanced solid tumor such as melanoma, head and neck, liver or kidney cancer.

The chain is built from TRBV4-3 and TRBJ1-5; D might be TRBD1 (6 bases). The CDR3 runs to 12 residues. Trimming removed 5 bases from V and 9 bases from J, with 11 bases in between. From germline, CDR1 is LGHNA and CDR2 YSLEER. The CDR3 DNA is TGCGCCAGCAGCTTTAGGGGGGGGCCCCAGCATTTT. This codes for CASSFRGGPQHF.

This chain links TRBV4-3 with TRBJ1-2; TRBD1 is a possible D gene (5 bases). Germline CDR1 LGHNA, CDR2 YSLEER. This CDR3 contains 14 residues. With 0 bases removed from V and 3 bases from J, the gap between germline ends came to 8 bases. CDR3 sequence: CASSQDQGYYGYTF. CDR3 sequence (DNA): TGCGCCAGCAGCCAAGATCAGGGCTACTATGGCTACACCTTC.

The genes are TRBV6-5 and TRBJ1-1; D remains unclear. The V end lost 8 bases, the J end lost 3 bases, and 16 bases lay between the germline ends. CDR3 length: 14 amino acids. Germline V lookup: CDR1 MNHEY, CDR2 SVGAGI. CDR3 coding DNA: TGTGCCAGCCTACGGAGTCGGAGATACACTGAAGCTTTCTTT. Amino acids: CASLRSRRYTEAFF.

This clone has more than one count but fewer than ten. The chain couples TRBV19 to TRBJ2-2, with 7 bases matching TRBD1. Germline CDR1 reads LNHDA; CDR2 reads SQIVND (reference sequence). The CDR3 contains 14 residues. V dropped 7 bases and J dropped 2; count of bases not matched to a gene: 4. In DNA, the CDR3 is TGTGCCAGTATGGGGGACAGAAACACCGGGGAGCTGTTTTTT. Amino acids: CASMGDRNTGELFF.

This chain links TRBV14 with TRBJ2-1, with 9 bases aligning to TRBD2. Trimming cost V 0 bases and J 7 bases; bases outside gene matches: 7. The germline V gene has CDR1 SGHDN and CDR2 FVKESK. This CDR3 has 16 amino acids. CDR3 loop: CASSQDPAGGKNEQFF. The CDR3 DNA is TGTGCCAGCAGCCAAGATCCGGCGGGGGGGAAGAATGAGCAGTTCTTC.

This clone came up once. The rearrangement links TRBV18 to TRBJ1-1, with D perhaps TRBD1 (5 bases). This CDR3 is 13 amino acids long. CDR1 is KGHSH, CDR2 LQKENI, per germline. The germline V and J ends were trimmed by 6 bases and 0 bases, with 8 bases remaining between them. CDR3 residues: CASSPRVNTEAFF. The DNA for the CDR3 is TGTGCCAGCTCCCCCAGGGTGAACACTGAAGCTTTCTTT. The full variable domain, in which reference TRBV18 and TRBJ1-1 provide the parts outside the CDR3, is NAGVMQNPRHLVRRRGQEARLRCSPMKGHSHVYWYRQLPEEGLKFMVYLQKENIIDESGMPKERFSAEFPKEGPSILRIQQVVRGDSAAYFCASSPRVNTEAFFGQGTRLTVV.

The V gene is TRBV4-3, the J gene TRBJ1-4, with D hard to call. Per germline, CDR1 LGHNA and CDR2 YSLEER. The CDR3 sequence is 16 residues long. Between the trimmed V and J ends, which lost 1 base and 1 base, there was a span of 10 bases. The CDR3 loop reads CASSQGSGLTNEKLFF. Here the CDR3 DNA reads TGCGCCAGCAGCCAAGGGTCGGGCTTAACTAATGAAAAACTGTTTTTT.

The chain is built from TRBV5-1 and TRBJ1-2; D is undetermined. The CDR3 loop spans 16 amino acids. CDR1 SGHRS and CDR2 YFSETQ come from the germline V gene. The V and J ends lost 4 bases and 4 bases respectively, with 20 bases between them. The CDR3 spells CASSPGSSGPSYGYTF. CDR3 in DNA: TGCGCCAGCAGCCCGGGCTCCTCCGGACCTAGCTATGGCTACACCTTC.

The chain employs TRBV27 and TRBJ1-2; D is unclear. The length of the CDR3 is 16 residues. Looked up from germline, CDR1 is MNHEY and CDR2 is SMNVEV (reference sequence). Trimming removed 6 bases at V and 5 bases at J, with 22 bases between. Here the CDR3 reads CASRSTPQTPSYGYTF. The CDR3 DNA reads TGTGCCAGCAGAAGTACCCCACAGACACCGAGTTATGGCTACACCTTC.

This clone was picked up a small number of times. V gene TRBV4-1 combines with J gene TRBJ1-2; D gene ambiguous. V dropped 0 bases and J dropped 5 bases, with 10 bases sitting between them. CDR1 is MGHRA and CDR2 is YSYEKL in the germline V gene. The CDR3 loop spans 14 amino acids. CDR3 sequence: CASSQEGFTYGYTF. Here the CDR3 DNA reads TGCGCCAGCAGCCAAGAGGGGTTTACTTATGGCTACACCTTC.

The table lists this clone with a count of one. CDR3 sequence reads: CASTGRLTSTDTQYF. The CDR3 nucleotides read TGTGCCAGCACCGGACGGCTTACTAGCACAGATACGCAGTATTTT. The V and J genes are TRBV7-2 and TRBJ2-3; D call uncertain. V was shortened by 7 bases and J by 0 bases, with 14 bases between the two germline ends. Looked up from germline, CDR1 is SGHTA and CDR2 is FQGNSA. CDR3 size: 15 residues.

This clone came up a few times. The chain has TRBV5-1 and TRBJ2-2; D perhaps matches TRBD1 (5 bases). This CDR3 is 15 amino acids long. Germline V gene data show CDR1 as SGHRS and CDR2 as YFSETQ. The V gene lost 4 bases and the J gene lost 4 bases, with 14 bases spanning the gap. DNA of the CDR3: TGCGCCAGCAGCCCGCACCAGGGTACCACCGGGGAGCTGTTTTTT. This codes for CASSPHQGTTGELFF.

V gene TRBV6-4 combines with J gene TRBJ2-1; TRBD1 matches at 7 bases. Germline-derived CDR1 and CDR2 are MRHNA and SNTAGT. The CDR3 is 13 amino acids. V shed 5 bases, J shed 9 bases, and the junction held 7 bases outside the gene matches. The CDR3 spells CASSTGTVTEQFF. The CDR3 coding sequence is TGTGCCAGCAGTACCGGGACAGTCACTGAGCAGTTCTTC.

The chain carries TRBV10-1 and TRBJ2-7; no clear D gene. This CDR3 has 13 residues. Per the germline V gene, CDR1 is WNHNN and CDR2 is SYGVQD (reference sequence). The V end lost 0 bases, the J end lost 0 bases, and 3 bases lay between the germline ends. CDR3 residues: CASSESSSYEQYF. Here the CDR3 DNA reads TGCGCCAGCAGTGAGTCAAGCTCCTACGAGCAGTACTTC.

The chain couples TRBV7-5 to TRBJ2-1; the table names TRBD1, a call not compared with the DNA. TRBV7-5 is an annotated pseudogene. The CDR3 has 15 residues. CDR3 nucleotide sequence: TGTGCCAGAAGCTTCCCAGGGAACTCCTACAATGAGCAGTTCTTC. It specifies CARSFPGNSYNEQFF.

V is TRBV7-2 and J is TRBJ2-7; 11 nucleotides match TRBD2. The CDR3 contains 18 residues. The trim removed 0 bases at V and 6 bases at J, leaving 13 bases unmatched. From germline, CDR1 is SGHTA and CDR2 FQGNSA. CDR3 DNA sequence: TGTGCCAGCAGCTTAGCGCTTAGGGCTAGCGGGAGGCGCGTCGAGCAGTACTTC. Encoded protein: CASSLALRASGRRVEQYF.

This clone has a handful of counts. The V gene is TRBV6-5, the J gene TRBJ1-4; TRBD1 agrees at 7 bases. The CDR3 runs 14 residues. With 5 bases clipped from V and 2 bases from J, the junction kept 2 bases outside the gene matches. Looked up from germline, CDR1 is MNHEY and CDR2 is SVGAGI. Here the CDR3 DNA reads TGTGCCAGCAGTGACAGGGCGACTAATGAAAAACTGTTTTTT. It translates to CASSDRATNEKLFF.

CDR3 coding DNA: TGTGCCAGCAGCTTGGGTCGGGAGACCCAGTACTTC. This translates into CASSLGRETQYF. The V gene is TRBV5-6, the J gene TRBJ2-5; D not resolved. Trimming took off 0 bases at V and 5 bases at J, with 5 bases between the two ends. Germline V gene sequence: CDR1 SGHDT, CDR2 YYEEEE. The CDR3 is 12 amino acids.

The count of this clone is one. The chain couples TRBV5-4 to TRBJ2-3; 13 nucleotides match TRBD2. In germline, CDR1 is SGHNT, CDR2 YYREEE (reference sequence). The CDR3 is 16 residues long. Trimming at V came to 4 bases and at J to 4 bases, leaving 6 bases not matched to a gene. The CDR3 coding sequence is TGTGCCAGCAGCCCCGGACTAGCGGGAGCGGCAGATACGCAGTATTTT. Protein: CASSPGLAGAADTQYF.

The chain uses TRBV11-2 and TRBJ1-6; no reliable D call. Trimming left V 4 bases short and J 6 bases short, with 4 bases between. Germline V gene data show CDR1 as SGHAT and CDR2 as FQNNGV. The CDR3 sequence is 12 residues long. The DNA for the CDR3 is TGTGCCAGCAGCTCAGTTAATTCACCCCTCCACTTT. Translation: CASSSVNSPLHF. Variable domain in full (rest from reference TRBV11-2 and TRBJ1-6): EAGVAQSPRYKIIEKRQSVAFWCNPISGHATLYWYQQILGQGPKLLIQFQNNGVVDDSQLPKDRFSAERLKGVDSTLKIQPAKLEDSAVYLCASSSVNSPLHFGNGTRLTVT.

This chain links TRBV19 with TRBJ1-2; D may be TRBD1 (6 bases). CDR3 length equals 14 residues. Germline V gene data show CDR1 as LNHDA and CDR2 as SQIVND (reference sequence). The V end was cut by 5 bases, the J end by 2 bases, with 12 bases between. CDR3 in DNA: TGTGCCAGTAGTGTCCGGACAGTCAACTATGGCTACACCTTC. Its translation is CASSVRTVNYGYTF.

This chain connects TRBV7-2 to TRBJ1-3, with 7 nucleotides matching TRBD1. Per germline, CDR1 SGHTA and CDR2 FQGNSA. V was clipped by 5 bases and J by 0 bases; unmatched bases: 7. The CDR3 has 16 amino acids. DNA of the CDR3: TGTGCCAGCAGCCCGTACGGACAGGCCTCTGGAAACACCATATATTTT. Translation: CASSPYGQASGNTIYF.

This chain connects TRBV9 to TRBJ2-7; the match to TRBD1 covers 7 bases. The CDR3 extends over 15 amino acids. V lost 0 bases and J lost 0; bases outside the gene matches: 3. The germline V gene encodes CDR1 SGDLS and CDR2 YYNGEE. CDR3 bases: TGTGCCAGCAGCGTAGGGGACAGCAACTCCTACGAGCAGTACTTC. This encodes CASSVGDSNSYEQYF. Full variable domain (missing parts from reference TRBV9 and TRBJ2-7): DSGVTQTPKHLITATGQRVTLRCSPRSGDLSVYWYQQSLDQGLQFLIQYYNGEERAKGNILERFSAQQFPDLHSELNLSSLELGDSALYFCASSVGDSNSYEQYFGPGTRLTVT.

The V and J genes are TRBV5-8 and TRBJ2-3, with 8 bases that match TRBD1. CDR1 SGHTS and CDR2 YDEGEE come from the germline V gene. The CDR3 is 17 amino acids. V gave up 3 bases and J gave up 4 bases; unmatched junction bases: 13. CDR3 in DNA: TGTGCCAGCAGCTGGCGACAGGGGCCCCCCCTCGCAGATACGCAGTATTTT. It is translated as CASSWRQGPPLADTQYF.

This chain links TRBV6-5 with TRBJ2-5; 10 nucleotides match TRBD2. Germline lookup yields CDR1 MNHEY and CDR2 SVGAGI. The CDR3 runs 15 residues. The V gene end was trimmed by 0 bases and the J gene end by 8 bases; junction bases not matched to a gene: 6. CDR3 nucleotide sequence: TGTGCCAGCAGTTACTCGTCTAGCGGGGGCCTTACCCAGTACTTC. It specifies CASSYSSSGGLTQYF.